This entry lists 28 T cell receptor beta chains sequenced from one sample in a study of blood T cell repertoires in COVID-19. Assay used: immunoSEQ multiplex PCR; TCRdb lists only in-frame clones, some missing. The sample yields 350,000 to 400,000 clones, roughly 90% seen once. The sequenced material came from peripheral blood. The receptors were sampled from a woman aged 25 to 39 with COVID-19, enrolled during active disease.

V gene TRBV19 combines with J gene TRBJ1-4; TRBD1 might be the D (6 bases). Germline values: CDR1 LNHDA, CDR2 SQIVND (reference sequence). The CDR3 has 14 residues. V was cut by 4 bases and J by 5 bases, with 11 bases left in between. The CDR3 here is CASSNTGKNEKLFF. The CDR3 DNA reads TGTGCCAGTAGTAACACAGGGAAGAATGAAAAACTGTTTTTT.

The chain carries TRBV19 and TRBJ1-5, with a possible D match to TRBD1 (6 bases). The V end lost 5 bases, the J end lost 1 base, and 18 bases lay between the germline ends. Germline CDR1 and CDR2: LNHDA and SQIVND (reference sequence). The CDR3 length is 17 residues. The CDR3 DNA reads TGTGCCAGTAGTCTCATCAAGGACAGTTTGAGCAATCAGCCCCAGCATTTT. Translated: CASSLIKDSLSNQPQHF.

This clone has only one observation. Here the CDR3 DNA reads TGTGCCTGGAGTGTGGGGCAGGGAGGGGGCTACACCTTC. Residues: CAWSVGQGGGYTF. V usage is TRBV30 and J usage is TRBJ1-2, with D possibly being TRBD1 (5 bases). CDR1 GTSNPN and CDR2 SVGIG come from the germline V gene (reference sequence). The V and J ends lost 0 bases and 8 bases respectively, with 13 bases between them. There are 13 residues in the CDR3.

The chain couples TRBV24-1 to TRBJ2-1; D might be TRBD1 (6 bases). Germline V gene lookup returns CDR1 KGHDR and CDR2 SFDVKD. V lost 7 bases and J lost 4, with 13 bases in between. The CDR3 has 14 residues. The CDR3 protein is CATSPGQLYNEQFF. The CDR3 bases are TGTGCCACCAGCCCGGGACAACTTTACAATGAGCAGTTCTTC.

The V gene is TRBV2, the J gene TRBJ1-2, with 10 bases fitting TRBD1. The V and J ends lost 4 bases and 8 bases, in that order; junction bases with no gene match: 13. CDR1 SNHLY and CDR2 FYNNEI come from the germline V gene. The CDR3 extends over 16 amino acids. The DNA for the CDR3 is TGTGCCAGCAGTGCCAGGGACAGGGGTGGGGTGGAAGGCTACACCTTC. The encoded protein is CASSARDRGGVEGYTF.

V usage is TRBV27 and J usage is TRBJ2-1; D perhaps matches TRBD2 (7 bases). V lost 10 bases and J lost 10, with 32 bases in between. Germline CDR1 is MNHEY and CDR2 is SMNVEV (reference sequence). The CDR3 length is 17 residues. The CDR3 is CATRLQPIGGRSGEQFF. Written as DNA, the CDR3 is TGTGCCACCAGGCTTCAACCTATCGGGGGGCGGTCAGGAGAGCAGTTCTTC.

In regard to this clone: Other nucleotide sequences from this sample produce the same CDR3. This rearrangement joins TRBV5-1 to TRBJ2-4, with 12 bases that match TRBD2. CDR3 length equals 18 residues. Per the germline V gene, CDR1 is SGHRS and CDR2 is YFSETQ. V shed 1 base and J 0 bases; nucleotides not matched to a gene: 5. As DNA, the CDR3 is TGCGCCAGCAGCTTGACTAGCGGGGGGATTTTAGCCAAAAACATTCAGTACTTC. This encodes CASSLTSGGILAKNIQYF.

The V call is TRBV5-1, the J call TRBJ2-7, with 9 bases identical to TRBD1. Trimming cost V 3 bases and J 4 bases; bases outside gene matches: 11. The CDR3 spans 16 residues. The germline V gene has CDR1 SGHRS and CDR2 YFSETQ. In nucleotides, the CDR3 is TGCGCCAGCAGCTGGATAGGGACAGGGAACGTGTACGAGCAGTACTTC. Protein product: CASSWIGTGNVYEQYF.

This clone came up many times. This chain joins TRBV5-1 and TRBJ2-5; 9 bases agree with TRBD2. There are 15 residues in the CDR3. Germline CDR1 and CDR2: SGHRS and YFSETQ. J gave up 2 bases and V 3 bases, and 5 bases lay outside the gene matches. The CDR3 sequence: CASSSLAGRQETQYF. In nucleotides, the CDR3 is TGCGCCAGCAGCTCGCTAGCGGGGAGGCAAGAGACCCAGTACTTC.

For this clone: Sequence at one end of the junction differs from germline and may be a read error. The CDR3 sequence is CASSLSSNEQFF. The CDR3 DNA is TGTGCCAGCAGTTTATCCTCCAATGAGCAGTTCTTC. The chain combines TRBV12-3 or TRBV12-4 with TRBJ2-1; D is unclear. The CDR3 loop spans 12 amino acids.

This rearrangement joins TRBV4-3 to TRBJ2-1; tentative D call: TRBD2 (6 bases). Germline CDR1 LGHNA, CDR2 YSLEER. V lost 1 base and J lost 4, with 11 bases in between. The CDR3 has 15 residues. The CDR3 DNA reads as TGCGCCAGCAGCCAAGGGGGCGCGGGATACAATGAGCAGTTCTTC. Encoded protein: CASSQGGAGYNEQFF.

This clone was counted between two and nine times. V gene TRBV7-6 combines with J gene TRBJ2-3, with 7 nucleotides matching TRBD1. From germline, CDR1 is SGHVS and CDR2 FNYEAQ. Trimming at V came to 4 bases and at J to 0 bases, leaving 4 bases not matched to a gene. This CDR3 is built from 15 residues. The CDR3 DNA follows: TGTGCCAGCAGCTGGAGACAGGGTAGCACAGATACGCAGTATTTT. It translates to CASSWRQGSTDTQYF.

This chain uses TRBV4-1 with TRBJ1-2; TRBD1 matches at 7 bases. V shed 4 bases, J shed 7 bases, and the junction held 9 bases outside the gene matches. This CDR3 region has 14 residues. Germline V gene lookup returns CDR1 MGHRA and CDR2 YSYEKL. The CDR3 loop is CASSPTGLAGGYTF. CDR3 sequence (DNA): TGCGCCAGCAGCCCGACAGGGCTAGCGGGTGGCTACACCTTC.

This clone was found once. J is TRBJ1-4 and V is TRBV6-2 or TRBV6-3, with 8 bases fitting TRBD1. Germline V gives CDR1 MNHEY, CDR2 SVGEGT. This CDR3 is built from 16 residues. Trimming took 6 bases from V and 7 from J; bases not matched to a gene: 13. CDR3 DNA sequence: TGTGCCAGCAGCCCTACTATCGACAGGGGAGGTGAAAAACTGTTTTTT. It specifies CASSPTIDRGGEKLFF.

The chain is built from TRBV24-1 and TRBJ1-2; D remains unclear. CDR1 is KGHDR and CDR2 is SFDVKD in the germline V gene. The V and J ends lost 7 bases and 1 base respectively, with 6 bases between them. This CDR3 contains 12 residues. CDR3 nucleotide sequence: TGTGCCACCAGCAGCGGTAACTATGGCTACACCTTC. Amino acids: CATSSGNYGYTF.

The CDR3 is CSASLTGNTEAFF. The CDR3 DNA reads as TGCAGTGCTAGTTTAACAGGGAACACTGAAGCTTTCTTT. The chain couples TRBV20-1 to TRBJ1-1; D may be TRBD1 (5 bases). Germline V gene sequence: CDR1 DFQATT, CDR2 SNEGSKA (reference sequence). The CDR3 has 13 amino acids. V was cut by 3 bases and J by 1 base, with 9 bases left in between.

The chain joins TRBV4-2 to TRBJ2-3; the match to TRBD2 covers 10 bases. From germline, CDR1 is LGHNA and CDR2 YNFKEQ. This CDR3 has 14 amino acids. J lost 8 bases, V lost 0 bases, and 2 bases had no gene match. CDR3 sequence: CASSQESSGGTQYF. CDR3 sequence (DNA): TGTGCCAGCAGCCAAGAGTCTAGCGGGGGTACGCAGTATTTT.

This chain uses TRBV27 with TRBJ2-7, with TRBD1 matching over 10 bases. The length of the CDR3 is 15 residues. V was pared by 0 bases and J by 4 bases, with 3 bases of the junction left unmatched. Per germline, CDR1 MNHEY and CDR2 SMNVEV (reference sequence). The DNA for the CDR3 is TGTGCCAGCAGTTTATCCCTGGACAGGGGGTACGAGCAGTACTTC. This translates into CASSLSLDRGYEQYF.

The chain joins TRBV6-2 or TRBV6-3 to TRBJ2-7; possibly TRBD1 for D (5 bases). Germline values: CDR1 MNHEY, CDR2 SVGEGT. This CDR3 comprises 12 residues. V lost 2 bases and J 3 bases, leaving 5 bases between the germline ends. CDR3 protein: CASSYQGYEQYF. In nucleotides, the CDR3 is TGTGCCAGCAGTTACCAGGGCTACGAGCAGTACTTC.

CDR3 in DNA: TGTGCCAGCAATAGGGAGGGAGTGGGGACCCTCCACTTT. Translating it yields CASNREGVGTLHF. J is TRBJ1-6 and V is TRBV6-5, with D hard to call. Germline values: CDR1 MNHEY, CDR2 SVGAGI. Trimming cost V 7 bases and J 14 bases, with 18 bases left between them. The CDR3 extends over 13 amino acids.

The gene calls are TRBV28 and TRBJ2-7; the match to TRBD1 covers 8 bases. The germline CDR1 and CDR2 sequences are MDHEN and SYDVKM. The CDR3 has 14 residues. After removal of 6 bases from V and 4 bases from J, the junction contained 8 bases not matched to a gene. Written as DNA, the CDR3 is TGTGCCAGCAGACTTCGACAGGGGTTATACGAGCAGTACTTC. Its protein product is CASRLRQGLYEQYF.

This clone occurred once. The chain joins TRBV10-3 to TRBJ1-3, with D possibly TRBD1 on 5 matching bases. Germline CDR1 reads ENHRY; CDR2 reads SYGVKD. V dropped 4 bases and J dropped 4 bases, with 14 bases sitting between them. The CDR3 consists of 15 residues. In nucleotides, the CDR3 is TGTGCCATCAGTGGTGGACACCCCACGGGAAACACCATATATTTT. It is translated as CAISGGHPTGNTIYF.

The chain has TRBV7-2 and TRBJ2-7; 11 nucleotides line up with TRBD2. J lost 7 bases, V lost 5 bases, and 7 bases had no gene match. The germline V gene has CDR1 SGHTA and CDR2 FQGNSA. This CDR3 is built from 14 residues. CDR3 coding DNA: TGTGCCAGCAGCCCCAGACTAGCGGGGTGGGAGCAGTACTTC. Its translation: CASSPRLAGWEQYF.

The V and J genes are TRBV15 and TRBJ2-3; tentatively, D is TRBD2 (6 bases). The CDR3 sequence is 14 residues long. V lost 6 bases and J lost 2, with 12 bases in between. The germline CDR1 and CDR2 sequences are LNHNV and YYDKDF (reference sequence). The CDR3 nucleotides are TGTGCCACCAGAAGGGACTTCGCCACAGATACGCAGTATTTT. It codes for CATRRDFATDTQYF.

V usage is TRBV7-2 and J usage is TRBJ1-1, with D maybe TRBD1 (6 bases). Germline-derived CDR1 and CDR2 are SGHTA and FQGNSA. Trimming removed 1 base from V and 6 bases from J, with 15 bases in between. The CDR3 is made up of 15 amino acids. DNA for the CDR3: TGTGCCAGCAGCTTAGAGGCAGGGGCGAGCGCTGAAGCTTTCTTT. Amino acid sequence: CASSLEAGASAEAFF.

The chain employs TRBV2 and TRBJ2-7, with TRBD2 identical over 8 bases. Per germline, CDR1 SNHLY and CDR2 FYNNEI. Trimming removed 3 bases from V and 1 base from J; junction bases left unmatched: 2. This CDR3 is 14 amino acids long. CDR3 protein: CASSDERGSYEQYF. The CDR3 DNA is TGTGCCAGCAGTGATGAGCGGGGGTCCTACGAGCAGTACTTC.

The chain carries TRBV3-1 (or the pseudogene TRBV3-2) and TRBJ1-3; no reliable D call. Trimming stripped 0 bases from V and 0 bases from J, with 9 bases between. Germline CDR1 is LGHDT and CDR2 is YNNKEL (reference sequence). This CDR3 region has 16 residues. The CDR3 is CASSQDPRGSGNTIYF. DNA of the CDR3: TGTGCCAGCAGCCAAGACCCTAGAGGCTCTGGAAACACCATATATTTT.

The CDR3 DNA is TGTGCCAGCAGCGGCAGGATCTCTGGAAACACCATATATTTT. This encodes CASSGRISGNTIYF. The V gene is TRBV7-2, the J gene TRBJ1-3; D unclear. This CDR3 comprises 14 residues. Germline loops: CDR1 SGHTA, CDR2 FQGNSA. Trimming pared 5 bases from V and 0 bases from J, leaving 8 bases between.